Listed here are 16 T cell receptor beta chains from one sample, sequenced in a study of T cell repertoires in cytomegalovirus infection. TCRdb independently ran MiXCR on the reads; one entry per CDR3 protein. The sample lists approximately 390,000 distinct CDR3 sequences; approximately 30% were seen once. No antigens are known for them. Sequences were derived from cultured PBMCs, sampled from culture after CMV antigen stimulation. The source of these receptors is a human donor in good health (CMV status not recorded). Some clones in this sample may be carry-over from other donors' samples.

The V and J genes are TRBV6-2 or TRBV6-3 and TRBJ1-1; D gene unclear. The germline gives CDR1 MNHEY, CDR2 SVGEGT. Trimming took off 2 bases at V and 1 base at J, with 11 bases between the two ends. The CDR3 runs to 15 residues. The DNA of the CDR3 is TGTGCCAGCAGTTACCGCGGCAGTCGGAACACTGAAGCTTTCTTT. It translates to CASSYRGSRNTEAFF.

The rearrangement links TRBV15 to TRBJ1-6; D not resolved. The CDR3 runs to 12 residues. The V gene lost 0 bases and the J gene lost 10 bases, with 4 bases spanning the gap. Germline CDR1 LNHNV, CDR2 YYDKDF (reference sequence). The CDR3 nucleotides read TGTGCCACCAGCAGAGATGGGTCACCCCTCCACTTT. Translated, it gives CATSRDGSPLHF.

As concerns this clonotype: The junction and the germline gene differ at one end; a read error may be behind it. This chain connects TRBV30 to TRBJ2-1; TRBD2 agrees at 12 bases. The CDR3 covers 14 residues. The germline CDR1 and CDR2 sequences are GTSNPN and SVGIG (reference sequence). In DNA form, the CDR3 reads TGTGCCTGGACCCTAGCGGGAGGGTACAATGAGCGGTTCTTC. Encoded protein: CAWTLAGGYNERFF.

The rearrangement joins TRBV2 to TRBJ1-2, with 7 nucleotides matching TRBD1. CDR1 is SNHLY, CDR2 FYNNEI, per germline. The CDR3 covers 12 residues. Trimming cost V 8 bases and J 4 bases; bases outside gene matches: 4. In DNA, the CDR3 is TGTGCCAGCCAGACAGGGCTCTATGGCTACACCTTC. Protein sequence: CASQTGLYGYTF. Using reference TRBV2 and TRBJ1-2 for the parts outside the CDR3, the full variable domain is EPEVTQTPSHQVTQMGQEVILRCVPISNHLYFYWYRQILGQKVEFLVSFYNNEISEKSEIFDDQFSVERPDGSNFTLKIRSTKLEDSAMYFCASQTGLYGYTFGSGTRLTVV.

In DNA form, the CDR3 reads TGTGCCAGCAGTTTCCCGGGCGGGATTAATGAGCAGTTCTTC. Translation gives CASSFPGGINEQFF. The rearrangement uses TRBV12-3 or TRBV12-4 and TRBJ2-1; TRBD2 is a possible D gene (6 bases). The CDR3 has 14 residues. V was cut by 3 bases and J by 7 bases, with 13 bases left in between.

The V and J genes are TRBV4-1 and TRBJ2-7; D is perhaps TRBD1 (6 bases). V was cut by 3 bases and J by 5 bases, with 14 bases left in between. CDR1 and CDR2 from the germline V gene are MGHRA and YSYEKL. The CDR3 has 14 residues. CDR3 sequence (DNA): TGCGCCAGCAGCCAGACGGGCCCAGGGGACGAGCAGTACTTC. Its translation: CASSQTGPGDEQYF.

This clonotype was picked up a small number of times. The chain carries TRBV12-3 or TRBV12-4 and TRBJ1-5; D call uncertain. The CDR3 has 13 residues. The ends were cut back, 6 bases at V and 0 bases at J, with 6 bases in the middle. The DNA of the CDR3 is TGTGCCAGCAGCCAGAGTAGCAATCAGCCCCAGCATTTT. Translating it yields CASSQSSNQPQHF.

At least ten counts were recorded for this clonotype. The rearrangement uses TRBV7-9 and TRBJ1-5; D may be TRBD1 (6 bases). Per the germline V gene, CDR1 is SEHNR and CDR2 is FQNEAQ (reference sequence). The CDR3 loop spans 12 amino acids. Trimming pared 5 bases from V and 6 bases from J, leaving 8 bases between. CDR3 protein: CASSGGPQPQHF. The CDR3, as DNA: TGTGCCAGCAGCGGGGGGCCTCAGCCCCAGCATTTT.

This clonotype was detected many times. The V call is TRBV5-6, the J call TRBJ2-2; TRBD2 aligns across 8 bases. Trimming at V came to 0 bases and at J to 6 bases, leaving 1 base not matched to a gene. Germline loops: CDR1 SGHDT, CDR2 YYEEEE. This CDR3 has 14 amino acids. CDR3 region: CASSLELAAGELFF. The CDR3 DNA reads as TGTGCCAGCAGCTTGGAACTAGCGGCCGGGGAGCTGTTTTTT.

In this sample, this clonotype turned up a few times. V usage is TRBV11-1 and J usage is TRBJ2-5; possible D gene TRBD2, 6 bases. From germline, CDR1 is SGHAT and CDR2 FQDESV (reference sequence). The CDR3 contains 14 residues. V gave up 0 bases and J gave up 4 bases, with 9 bases separating them. CDR3 DNA: TGTGCCAGCAGCTTAGCCCCGCGGGGAGAGACCCAGTACTTC. Translating it yields CASSLAPRGETQYF.

With regard to this clonotype: With a much larger clone just one base away, this may be a read error. The chain combines TRBV27 with TRBJ1-5; D is unclear. V gave up 2 bases and J gave up 2 bases, with 7 bases separating them. Germline CDR1 MNHEY, CDR2 SMNVEV (reference sequence). This CDR3 comprises 14 residues. For the CDR3, the DNA is TGTGCCAGCAGTTTAAGGTCAGGCAATCAGCCCCAGCATTTT. Amino acids: CASSLRSGNQPQHF.

Many counts were recorded for this clonotype. The chain is built from TRBV28 and TRBJ2-7; D is perhaps TRBD2 (5 bases). Germline CDR1 reads MDHEN; CDR2 reads SYDVKM. The length of the CDR3 is 14 residues. Trimming cost V 3 bases and J 3 bases, with 12 bases left between them. The CDR3 reads CASSLGGSLYEQYF. CDR3 sequence (DNA): TGTGCCAGCAGTTTGGGCGGGTCTCTCTACGAGCAGTACTTC.

This chain connects TRBV3-1 to TRBJ2-7; D is possibly TRBD1 (5 bases). The CDR3 has 14 residues. Deletions cut 2 bases from V and 6 bases from J, with 14 bases between. Germline CDR1 is LGHDT and CDR2 is YNNKEL (reference sequence). The CDR3 is CASSQNIRVSEQYV. For the CDR3, the DNA is TGTGCCAGCAGCCAAAATATCAGGGTGAGCGAGCAGTACGTC.

The table lists this clonotype with a few counts. This chain uses TRBV2 with TRBJ2-5, with a tentative D call TRBD2 (5 bases). Trimming left V 6 bases short and J 5 bases short, with 16 bases between. Germline CDR1 is SNHLY and CDR2 is FYNNEI. The CDR3 totals 14 residues. The DNA for the CDR3 is TGTGCCAGCAGGAGCGGAGTGCCTCCGGAGACCCAGTACTTC. Residues: CASRSGVPPETQYF.

In this sample, this clonotype turned up a few times. The rearrangement joins TRBV4-1 to TRBJ1-4; D unclear. The CDR3 runs to 17 residues. V was trimmed by 0 bases and J by 0 bases, leaving 11 bases between them. Germline CDR1 reads MGHRA; CDR2 reads YSYEKL. The CDR3 sequence is CASSQDRVWATNEKLFF. Written as DNA, the CDR3 is TGCGCCAGCAGCCAAGATCGGGTATGGGCAACTAATGAAAAACTGTTTTTT.

This clonotype was detected a few times. The chain recombines TRBV7-2 with TRBJ2-5; D possibly matches TRBD1 or TRBD2 (5 bases each). CDR1 and CDR2 (germline): SGHTA, FQGNSA. The CDR3 has 15 amino acids. Trimming pared 1 base from V and 4 bases from J, leaving 13 bases between. CDR3 bases: TGTGCCAGCAGCTTAGGTACTACGGGGCTAGAGACCCAGTACTTC. It codes for CASSLGTTGLETQYF.